A single sample gave rise to the 27 T cell receptor beta chains below, sequenced in a study of beta chain features in type 1 diabetes. Study-wide results and limits: All four CD4+ subsets from Type 1 diabetes patients carried moderately but significantly shorter TCRB CDR3s.

The authors reverse transcribed all of the isolated RNA, so sequencing captured expressed TCRB transcripts. The method was immunoSEQ multiplex PCR; TCRdb's version includes in-frame clones alone and lacks a portion of them. The table shows more than 100,000 clones, with roughly 28% occurring only once. Their antigens are not known. Sequences were obtained from central memory CD4+ T cells from blood. The receptors shown here come from a woman in her late teens or twenties with type 1 diabetes.

This clone was counted only a few times. V gene TRBV18 combines with J gene TRBJ1-1; TRBD1 agrees at 10 bases. Germline CDR1 and CDR2: KGHSH and LQKENI. This CDR3 spans 15 amino acids. The V and J ends lost 3 bases and 1 base, in that order; junction bases with no gene match: 2. The CDR3 sequence: CASSPGQGTNTEAFF. The CDR3 DNA sequence: TGTGCCAGCTCACCGGGACAGGGGACGAACACTGAAGCTTTCTTT.

This clone was picked up a small number of times. The chain carries TRBV19 and TRBJ2-3, with D possibly TRBD2 on 5 matching bases. CDR1 and CDR2 from the germline V gene are LNHDA and SQIVND (reference sequence). The CDR3 extends over 14 amino acids. The V and J ends lost 6 bases and 1 base respectively, with 11 bases between them. As DNA, the CDR3 is TGTGCCAGTAGCGCAATGGAGGGCACAGATACGCAGTATTTT. This gives the protein CASSAMEGTDTQYF.

V is TRBV30 and J is TRBJ2-3; 10 bases agree with TRBD2. The CDR3 totals 15 residues. Per germline, CDR1 GTSNPN and CDR2 SVGIG (reference sequence). Losses at the gene ends were 1 base for V and 4 bases for J; bases not matched to a gene: 5. The chain's CDR3 is CAWSELAGVADTQYF. The CDR3 DNA reads as TGTGCCTGGAGTGAGCTAGCGGGAGTAGCAGATACGCAGTATTTT.

Only a few counts were recorded for this clone. The CDR3 is CASSSGTDSNTEAFF. The CDR3 DNA is TGTGCCAGTAGTTCGGGGACAGACTCTAACACTGAAGCTTTCTTT. The rearrangement joins TRBV19 to TRBJ1-1, with 7 nucleotides matching TRBD1. V gave up 5 bases and J gave up 2 bases; unmatched junction bases: 8. The germline gives CDR1 LNHDA, CDR2 SQIVND (reference sequence). The length of the CDR3 is 15 residues.

This clone was found a few times. The chain has TRBV30 and TRBJ2-2; no reliable D call. Trimming shortened V by 5 bases and J by 1 base, and 14 bases separated the two germline ends. The length of the CDR3 is 15 residues. Germline V gene lookup returns CDR1 GTSNPN and CDR2 SVGIG (reference sequence). CDR3 protein: CAWGLRARNTGELFF. The CDR3 DNA follows: TGTGCCTGGGGCCTCAGAGCGCGGAACACCGGGGAGCTGTTTTTT.

This clone was seen a few times. The J gene is TRBJ2-1, the V gene TRBV11-2; 10 bases line up with TRBD2. The CDR3 is 15 residues long. V shed 2 bases, J shed 7 bases, and the junction held 5 bases outside the gene matches. From germline, CDR1 is SGHAT and CDR2 FQNNGV. CDR3 DNA sequence: TGTGCCAGCAGCTTACTAGCGGGAGTAGTTAATGAGCAGTTCTTC. It encodes CASSLLAGVVNEQFF. Filled out from reference TRBV11-2 and TRBJ2-1, the complete variable domain reads EAGVAQSPRYKIIEKRQSVAFWCNPISGHATLYWYQQILGQGPKLLIQFQNNGVVDDSQLPKDRFSAERLKGVDSTLKIQPAKLEDSAVYLCASSLLAGVVNEQFFGPGTRLTVL.

There are a few counts of this clone. The genes are TRBV29-1 and TRBJ1-2; TRBD1 aligns across 9 bases. V shed 6 bases, J shed 2 bases, and the junction held 10 bases outside the gene matches. CDR1 and CDR2 (germline): SQVTM, ANQGSEA. This CDR3 spans 15 amino acids. The CDR3 bases are TGCAGCGTGGAGGTAACAGGGGGCCCCAACTATGGCTACACCTTC. Amino acids: CSVEVTGGPNYGYTF.

This clone has more than one count but fewer than ten. This CDR3 reads CASSAHPYEQYF. The DNA of the CDR3 is TGTGCCAGCAGCGCGCACCCCTACGAGCAGTACTTC. This rearrangement joins TRBV6-5 to TRBJ2-7; no firm D call. The V end lost 6 bases, the J end lost 2 bases, and 8 bases lay between the germline ends. The CDR3 contains 12 residues. CDR1 and CDR2 (germline): MNHEY, SVGAGI.

V usage is TRBV5-1 and J usage is TRBJ1-2; 11 bases fit TRBD1. The CDR3 sequence is 16 residues long. The V segment lost 4 bases and the J segment 4 bases; nucleotides outside the gene matches: 9. CDR1 SGHRS and CDR2 YFSETQ come from the germline V gene. The CDR3 DNA is TGCGCCAGCAGCCCTCGGACAGGGGGCGTCATCTATGGCTACACCTTC. Translating gives CASSPRTGGVIYGYTF.

V and J are TRBV11-2 and TRBJ1-2; a possible D gene is TRBD1 (5 bases). Trimming left V 2 bases short and J 8 bases short, with 9 bases between. Germline lookup yields CDR1 SGHAT and CDR2 FQNNGV. The CDR3 contains 12 residues. DNA of the CDR3: TGTGCCAGCAGCTTACAGGGTGAGGGCTACACCTTC. Its translation: CASSLQGEGYTF.

This clone was seen a few times. This chain uses TRBV30 with TRBJ2-2, with D tentatively TRBD1 (5 bases). With 4 bases removed from V and 0 bases from J, the gap between germline ends came to 18 bases. The CDR3 has 17 amino acids. Germline V gene lookup returns CDR1 GTSNPN and CDR2 SVGIG (reference sequence). The CDR3, as DNA: TGTGCCTGGAAATCGGCCAGGGTGCGGCCGAACACCGGGGAGCTGTTTTTT. This sequence encodes CAWKSARVRPNTGELFF.

The CDR3 bases are TGTGCCAGTAGCGGACTAGCGGGAACCCGGAATGAGCAGTTCTTC. This encodes CASSGLAGTRNEQFF. The chain employs TRBV19 and TRBJ2-1; TRBD2 matches at 12 bases. The length of the CDR3 is 15 residues. With V trimmed by 6 bases and J by 7 bases, 7 bases remained unmatched. Germline V gives CDR1 LNHDA, CDR2 SQIVND (reference sequence).

This chain uses TRBV7-2 with TRBJ2-3, with 10 bases aligning to TRBD2. Trimming at V came to 2 bases and at J to 0 bases, leaving 2 bases not matched to a gene. Germline V lookup: CDR1 SGHTA, CDR2 FQGNSA. There are 16 residues in the CDR3. The CDR3 DNA follows: TGTGCCAGCAGCTTACTAGCGGGAGCTAGCACAGATACGCAGTATTTT. It yields the protein CASSLLAGASTDTQYF.

This chain joins TRBV5-1 and TRBJ2-1, with 8 bases lining up with TRBD2. The CDR3 sequence is 18 residues long. Germline lookup yields CDR1 SGHRS and CDR2 YFSETQ. V trimming: 3 bases; J trimming: 4 bases; junction bases outside the gene matches: 15. The CDR3 sequence is CASSSPRSGGPFYNEQFF. The DNA of the CDR3 is TGCGCCAGCAGCTCCCCCCGTTCGGGAGGGCCCTTTTACAATGAGCAGTTCTTC.

The rearrangement uses TRBV28 and TRBJ1-2, with D tentatively TRBD1 (5 bases). V was trimmed by 8 bases and J by 4 bases, leaving 11 bases between them. The CDR3 has 12 amino acids. Germline V gene lookup returns CDR1 MDHEN and CDR2 SYDVKM. Here the CDR3 DNA reads TGTGCCAGCCAAACAGGAAGCTATGGCTACACCTTC. Translating it yields CASQTGSYGYTF.

In DNA, the CDR3 is TGTGCCAGTAGTATTAGGGCTAGCATGACAGATACGCAGTATTTT. Translation: CASSIRASMTDTQYF. V gene TRBV19 combines with J gene TRBJ2-3; weak D call: TRBD2 (5 bases). This CDR3 is built from 15 residues. The ends were cut back, 3 bases at V and 3 bases at J, with 13 bases in the middle. Germline CDR1 is LNHDA and CDR2 is SQIVND (reference sequence).

This clone was found a few times. The chain couples TRBV6-5 to TRBJ2-2; 7 nucleotides match TRBD2. Germline V lookup: CDR1 MNHEY, CDR2 SVGAGI. After removal of 0 bases from V and 5 bases from J, the junction contained 0 bases not matched to a gene. This CDR3 is 14 amino acids long. The DNA for the CDR3 is TGTGCCAGCAGTTACTCGGGAGGGACCGGGGAGCTGTTTTTT. Translated: CASSYSGGTGELFF.

This clone was detected only a few times. The same CDR3 arises from other DNA sequences in this sample as well. V gene TRBV5-1 combines with J gene TRBJ2-5, with D perhaps matching TRBD1 (6 bases). Germline V gene lookup returns CDR1 SGHRS and CDR2 YFSETQ. V lost 5 bases, J lost 2 bases, and 10 bases lay in between. The CDR3 contains 13 residues. CDR3 sequence: CASSLQGQETQYF. CDR3 bases: TGCGCCAGCAGTCTTCAGGGGCAAGAGACCCAGTACTTC.

The chain links TRBV5-1 to TRBJ2-3; TRBD2 aligns across 7 bases. CDR3 length: 16 residues. V was clipped by 5 bases and J by 0 bases; unmatched bases: 9. CDR1 is SGHRS, CDR2 YFSETQ, per germline. CDR3 sequence: CASSLGLTPSTDTQYF. The CDR3 DNA is TGCGCCAGCAGTCTGGGACTAACCCCTAGCACAGATACGCAGTATTTT.

The rearrangement joins TRBV28 to TRBJ2-5; either TRBD1 or TRBD2 may fit D (5 bases each). The J call is in doubt because the DNA end fits TRBJ2-7 better. The CDR3 sequence is 14 residues long. The germline CDR1 and CDR2 sequences are MDHEN and SYDVKM. The CDR3: CASSFHGGSYEQYF. The CDR3 DNA sequence: TGTGCCAGCAGTTTCCATGGGGGCTCCTACGAGCAGTACTTC.

This clone was counted only a few times. The chain couples TRBV19 to TRBJ2-1; 11 bases are a match to TRBD2. The germline V gene encodes CDR1 LNHDA and CDR2 SQIVND (reference sequence). The V gene end was trimmed by 5 bases and the J gene end by 7 bases; junction bases not matched to a gene: 13. The CDR3 consists of 17 residues. CDR3 loop: CASSYRVVAGGGNEQFF. The CDR3, as DNA: TGTGCCAGTAGTTATAGGGTGGTAGCGGGAGGGGGTAATGAGCAGTTCTTC.

The chain couples TRBV2 to TRBJ2-5, with 15 bases fitting TRBD2. CDR3 length equals 17 residues. Germline V gene sequence: CDR1 SNHLY, CDR2 FYNNEI. The trim removed 8 bases at V and 4 bases at J, leaving 11 bases unmatched. The CDR3 loop reads CASEGLAGGPRGETQYF. In DNA, the CDR3 is TGTGCCAGCGAGGGACTAGCGGGAGGACCGAGGGGAGAGACCCAGTACTTC.

This clone was recorded once. The chain carries TRBV5-4 and TRBJ1-1; D is undetermined. The V gene lost 0 bases and the J gene lost 3 bases, with 12 bases spanning the gap. CDR1 and CDR2 (germline): SGHNT, YYREEE (reference sequence). The CDR3 length is 15 residues. The CDR3 sequence: CASSLEWARDTEAFF. The CDR3, as DNA: TGTGCCAGCAGCTTGGAATGGGCGCGGGACACTGAAGCTTTCTTT.

The rearrangement links TRBV9 to TRBJ2-3; D possibly corresponds to TRBD1 (6 bases). The CDR3 length is 14 residues. The V gene lost 2 bases and the J gene lost 4 bases, with 11 bases spanning the gap. Germline CDR1 SGDLS, CDR2 YYNGEE. The CDR3 bases are TGTGCCAGCAGCGTGGAACAGGGAGCAGATACGCAGTATTTT. Its translation is CASSVEQGADTQYF.

The V and J genes are TRBV6-5 and TRBJ2-2; 12 bases agree with TRBD2. The CDR3 spans 15 residues. V lost 7 bases to trimming and J lost 8 bases; unmatched junction nucleotides: 8. Per germline, CDR1 MNHEY and CDR2 SVGAGI. The CDR3 DNA reads TGTGCCAGCACCCTAAAGACTAGCGGGAGTGGGGAGCTGTTTTTT. This sequence encodes CASTLKTSGSGELFF.

The J gene is TRBJ2-1, the V gene TRBV6-6; 8 positions match TRBD2. CDR1 is MNHNY and CDR2 is SVGAGI in the germline V gene (reference sequence). CDR3 length: 14 residues. With 5 bases clipped from V and 3 bases from J, the junction kept 3 bases outside the gene matches. CDR3 amino acids: CASSRLASYNEQFF. DNA for the CDR3: TGTGCCAGCAGTCGACTAGCGAGCTACAATGAGCAGTTCTTC.

The chain has TRBV5-1 and TRBJ1-2; no definite D call. The germline gives CDR1 SGHRS, CDR2 YFSETQ. The ends were cut back, 0 bases at V and 8 bases at J, with 17 bases in the middle. The CDR3 totals 15 residues. CDR3 DNA sequence: TGCGCCAGCAGCTTGGTGTCTGAGACATTCACCGGCTACACCTTC. Translated, it gives CASSLVSETFTGYTF.